This T cell receptor (beta chain) was captured by sequencing in a study of vaccination and CD4 T cells after COVID-19. Across the whole study: Post-COVID sampling occurred a median approximately 93 days after diagnosis (range 35 to 161).

Findings and caveats of the study: Convalescent patients had a median roughly 84% of post-vaccine SARS-CoV-2-reactive clones that were detected only after vaccination, not before it.

Per germline, CDR1 DFQATT and CDR2 SNEGSKA (reference sequence). There are 12 residues in the CDR3. V was trimmed by 6 bases and J by 3 bases, leaving 12 bases between them. TCRdb called the PCR reads again in MiXCR, with one record for every CDR3 protein. The table records approximately 17,000 distinct CDR3 sequences, roughly 64% of them present only once. The table lists this clonotype with a count of one. What it binds is not known. Positive PCR dates spanned March to December 2020, predating US Alpha, Beta and Delta variants. J is TRBJ2-7 and V is TRBV20-1; maybe TRBD2 (6 bases). The sequences come from CD4+ T cells from blood, collected after SARS-CoV-2 vaccination. The TCR sequence derives from a human donor who had recovered from COVID-19. This CDR3 reads CSAAGGLYEQYF. The DNA of the CDR3 is TGCAGTGCAGCGGGCGGGCTCTACGAGCAGTACTTC.